This T cell receptor beta chain was obtained from a study of cytomegalovirus exposure and HLA in healthy donors. The length of the CDR3 is 15 residues. Between the trimmed V and J ends, which lost 1 base and 5 bases, there was a span of 12 bases. Germline assignment: CDR1 LGHNA and CDR2 YNFKEQ. Both 60 Vbeta primers and 13 Jbeta primers went into the PCR. In the original analysis: Unique TCR beta chains numbered approximately 80 million in a later analysis, with roughly 10 million shared. Only in-frame clones appear in the TCRdb table, and some are missing; sequencing was by immunoSEQ multiplex PCR. That table supplies the V and J calls and clone size; D and trimming were determined from the DNA. The sample records about 160,000 clones, 71% being singletons. Findings and limits, study-wide: The analysis excluded some indistinguishable V segments, including TRBV6-2 and TRBV6-3. A further, later analysis showed that HLA-associated TCR beta chains (compared with equally common others) were more clonally expanded. The authors later linked a missense DCLRE1C variant to TCR beta V- and J-gene trimming.

As for this clone: Its antigen is unknown.

The chain uses TRBV4-2 and TRBJ2-4; possibly TRBD1 for D (5 bases). This TCR was recovered from a woman under 40 in good health and CMV-seronegative. Sequencing was carried out using PBMCs. The CDR3 DNA follows: TGTGCCAGCAGCCAAGGGCAGGTGACAGAAAACATTCAGTACTTC. Translated, it gives CASSQGQVTENIQYF.